This passage covers 18 T cell receptor beta chains from one sample sequenced in a study of T cell changes during pregnancy in multiple sclerosis (dated 2019 in TCRdb). The library was produced with the immunoSEQ multiplex PCR assay. TCRdb carries this immuneACCESS record with in-frame sequences only. Its versions omit some clonotypes, under half of them owing to an unresolved V gene in the studies checked, with the rest unexplained. Across this sample there are tens of thousands of clones, with 90% to 95% seen only once. Jointly, the top ten make up roughly 5.7% of the sample. The sequencing used CD8+ T cells from peripheral blood mononuclear cells, collected before pregnancy. The receptor source for this set is a female donor with multiple sclerosis, enrolled in a pregnancy study.

The chain carries TRBV7-9 and TRBJ2-5, with a possible D match to TRBD2 (7 bases). This CDR3 spans 15 amino acids. Germline V lookup: CDR1 SEHNR, CDR2 FQNEAQ (reference sequence). Between the trimmed V and J ends, which lost 5 bases and 5 bases, there was a span of 18 bases. The CDR3: CASSQRAGALETQYF. The CDR3 DNA reads as TGTGCCAGCAGCCAAAGGGCGGGGGCATTGGAGACCCAGTACTTC. Looking up the rest from reference TRBV7-9 and TRBJ2-5 gives the full variable domain: DTGVSQNPRHKITKRGQNVTFRCDPISEHNRLYWYRQTLGQGPEFLTYFQNEAQLEKSRLLSDRFSAERPKGSFSTLEIQRTEQGDSAMYLCASSQRAGALETQYFGPGTRLLVL.

The chain uses TRBV19 and TRBJ1-4; the match to TRBD1 covers 8 bases. CDR1 is LNHDA, CDR2 SQIVND, per germline (reference sequence). Losses at the gene ends were 3 bases for V and 6 bases for J; bases not matched to a gene: 9. The CDR3 runs to 16 residues. The CDR3 is CASSIPGQGADEKLFF. CDR3 bases: TGTGCCAGTAGTATCCCCGGACAGGGAGCGGATGAAAAACTGTTTTTT.

The chain uses TRBV15 and TRBJ2-3; 7 bases map to TRBD2. The junction had 14 bases not matched to a gene; V was cut back by 3 bases and J by 5 bases. Germline loops: CDR1 LNHNV, CDR2 YYDKDF (reference sequence). The CDR3 contains 17 residues. The CDR3 loop reads CATSSGLGSGEEDTQYF. The CDR3 DNA sequence: TGTGCCACCAGCAGCGGCCTAGGGAGCGGGGAAGAAGATACGCAGTATTTT.

This rearrangement joins TRBV9 to TRBJ1-1; TRBD1 aligns across 7 bases. This CDR3 has 15 amino acids. The ends lost 0 bases at V and 3 bases at J; junction bases unmatched: 5. Germline V gives CDR1 SGDLS, CDR2 YYNGEE. CDR3 region: CASSVGTGAYTEAFF. In DNA form, the CDR3 reads TGTGCCAGCAGCGTAGGGACAGGAGCTTACACTGAAGCTTTCTTT. Supplemented by reference TRBV9 and TRBJ1-1, the full variable domain reads DSGVTQTPKHLITATGQRVTLRCSPRSGDLSVYWYQQSLDQGLQFLIQYYNGEERAKGNILERFSAQQFPDLHSELNLSSLELGDSALYFCASSVGTGAYTEAFFGQGTRLTVV.

J is TRBJ1-1 and V is TRBV11-2, with a possible D match to TRBD1 (6 bases). This CDR3 has 17 residues. CDR1 is SGHAT and CDR2 is FQNNGV in the germline V gene. Trimming removed 4 bases from V and 3 bases from J, with 21 bases in between. The CDR3 here is CASSSLGRGAGDTEAFF. The CDR3 DNA reads TGTGCCAGCAGCTCCTTGGGGAGGGGGGCCGGAGACACTGAAGCTTTCTTT.

V and J are TRBV19 and TRBJ1-5; D is unclear. The CDR3 length is 12 residues. V lost 1 base and J lost 9, with 7 bases in between. The germline CDR1 and CDR2 sequences are LNHDA and SQIVND (reference sequence). CDR3 region: CASSIGLAPQHF. The DNA of the CDR3 is TGTGCCAGTAGTATAGGCCTAGCGCCCCAGCATTTT.

The genes are TRBV19 and TRBJ2-3, with TRBD2 identical over 16 bases. The CDR3 length is 18 residues. CDR1 is LNHDA, CDR2 SQIVND, per germline (reference sequence). J gave up 2 bases and V 5 bases, and 7 bases lay outside the gene matches. The CDR3 sequence is CASSLGLAGGPNTDTQYF. The CDR3, as DNA: TGTGCCAGTAGTTTGGGACTAGCGGGAGGGCCGAACACAGATACGCAGTATTTT.

The chain uses TRBV19 and TRBJ1-4; a possible D gene is TRBD1 (6 bases). V shed 6 bases and J shed 6 bases, with 14 bases lying between them. Germline lookup yields CDR1 LNHDA and CDR2 SQIVND (reference sequence). This CDR3 is built from 14 residues. CDR3 amino acids: CASSTGTKHEKLFF. In DNA form, the CDR3 reads TGTGCCAGTAGCACCGGGACAAAACATGAAAAACTGTTTTTT.

As DNA, the CDR3 is TGCGCCAGCAGCTTCGACAGGGGCACTGAAGCTTTCTTT. Protein sequence: CASSFDRGTEAFF. The gene calls are TRBV5-1 and TRBJ1-1, with 8 nucleotides matching TRBD1. This CDR3 region has 13 residues. Per the germline V gene, CDR1 is SGHRS and CDR2 is YFSETQ. Unmatched junction bases numbered 1, after V lost 2 bases and J lost 4 bases.

The gene calls are TRBV5-8 and TRBJ2-3; 8 bases are shared with TRBD1. The CDR3 is made up of 20 amino acids. V shed 3 bases, J shed 6 bases, and the junction held 24 bases outside the gene matches. CDR1 and CDR2 from the germline V gene are SGHTS and YDEGEE. The CDR3 DNA sequence: TGTGCCAGCAGCTCCACCCTGGGGGGCAGGGGGCTTTTTGATGAGGATACGCAGTATTTT. It is translated as CASSSTLGGRGLFDEDTQYF.

This clone appeared once. V is TRBV2 and J is TRBJ2-6; a possible D gene is TRBD1 (6 bases). CDR3 length: 16 amino acids. Germline V gene sequence: CDR1 SNHLY, CDR2 FYNNEI. V lost 3 bases to trimming and J lost 1 base, with 10 bases between them. CDR3 sequence reads: CASSDGQGSGANVLTF. The CDR3 DNA is TGTGCCAGCAGTGACGGGCAGGGGTCTGGGGCCAACGTCCTGACTTTC.

V and J are TRBV7-6 and TRBJ2-1; D might be TRBD2 (6 bases). Per germline, CDR1 SGHVS and CDR2 FNYEAQ. The CDR3 loop spans 15 amino acids. V lost 2 bases and J 6 bases, leaving 14 bases between the germline ends. As DNA, the CDR3 is TGTGCCAGCAGCTTAAAACCCATGGGGGGCAATGAGCAGTTCTTC. Translating it yields CASSLKPMGGNEQFF.

This chain links TRBV11-2 with TRBJ2-4, with TRBD2 matching 7 bases. Germline V gene sequence: CDR1 SGHAT, CDR2 FQNNGV. Trimming took 3 bases from V and 6 from J; bases not matched to a gene: 5. The CDR3 totals 14 residues. The CDR3 reads CASSFSGPGNIQYF. In nucleotides, the CDR3 is TGTGCCAGCAGCTTTAGCGGGCCCGGAAACATTCAGTACTTC.

The chain recombines TRBV7-8 with TRBJ1-2, with 7 bases matching TRBD1. The CDR3 covers 16 residues. From germline, CDR1 is SGHVS and CDR2 FQNEAQ. The V and J ends lost 1 base and 8 bases, in that order; junction bases with no gene match: 13. CDR3 DNA: TGTGCCAGCAGCTTAGACGATGCTTGGACAGGCCGGGGCTACACCTTC. It encodes CASSLDDAWTGRGYTF.

The V call is TRBV11-2, the J call TRBJ2-7; D may be TRBD2 (5 bases). V was cut by 4 bases and J by 2 bases, with 15 bases left in between. This CDR3 is 15 amino acids long. CDR1 and CDR2 (germline): SGHAT, FQNNGV. This CDR3 reads CASSSTRGLTYEQYF. The CDR3 DNA reads TGTGCCAGCAGCTCAACTCGCGGACTCACCTACGAGCAGTACTTC.

This chain links TRBV29-1 with TRBJ2-1; TRBD1 might be the D (6 bases). Germline V gene lookup returns CDR1 SQVTM and CDR2 ANQGSEA. The CDR3 is 15 residues long. Trimming took off 7 bases at V and 0 bases at J, with 16 bases between the two ends. This chain's CDR3 is CSASGVPVSYNEQFF. For the CDR3, the DNA is TGCAGCGCCTCAGGGGTTCCCGTCTCCTACAATGAGCAGTTCTTC.

The chain recombines TRBV6-5 with TRBJ2-5, with 8 bases identical to TRBD2. The CDR3 has 14 residues. Unmatched junction bases numbered 7, after V lost 6 bases and J lost 4 bases. The germline V gene encodes CDR1 MNHEY and CDR2 SVGAGI. The CDR3 DNA is TGTGCCAGCAGGCTGGGGCTAGCGGGAGAGACCCAGTACTTC. This sequence encodes CASRLGLAGETQYF.

This rearrangement joins TRBV27 to TRBJ1-1; no reliable D call. Trimming shortened V by 0 bases and J by 2 bases, and 10 bases separated the two germline ends. CDR1 is MNHEY and CDR2 is SMNVEV in the germline V gene (reference sequence). The CDR3 length is 15 residues. The CDR3 DNA reads as TGTGCCAGCAGTTTATCCAACGGGGTAAACACTGAAGCTTTCTTT. Residues: CASSLSNGVNTEAFF.